This entry lists 9 T cell receptor beta chains sequenced from one sample in a study of shared clonotypes between healthy human individuals. The protocol was immunoSEQ multiplex PCR, while the TCRdb copy is restricted to in-frame clones and leaves out a portion. The sample contains more than 1 million clones, around 78% of which appear only once. Sequencing was carried out using memory CD4+ T cells from PBMCs. The subset is: CD45RA-negative fraction. The receptors were sampled from a man between 18 and 35 years old in good health. Some clones in this sample may be carry-over from other donors' samples.

The chain combines TRBV5-1 with TRBJ2-3; TRBD2 matches at 14 bases. Looked up from germline, CDR1 is SGHRS and CDR2 is YFSETQ. This CDR3 is 15 amino acids long. Losses at the gene ends were 6 bases for V and 6 bases for J; bases not matched to a gene: 6. This CDR3 reads CASTRLAGGADTQYF. The CDR3 DNA follows: TGCGCCAGCACCCGACTAGCGGGAGGGGCGGATACGCAGTATTTT.

V gene TRBV18 combines with J gene TRBJ2-5; D is possibly TRBD1 (5 bases). Germline-derived CDR1 and CDR2 are KGHSH and LQKENI. Trimming took 0 bases from V and 4 from J, leaving 6 bases between them. The length of the CDR3 is 13 residues. CDR3 loop: CASSPPQGETQYF. DNA for the CDR3: TGTGCCAGCTCACCACCCCAGGGAGAGACCCAGTACTTC.

V usage is TRBV27 and J usage is TRBJ2-5; TRBD1 agrees at 7 bases. The CDR3 length is 14 residues. The germline gives CDR1 MNHEY, CDR2 SMNVEV (reference sequence). Trimming cost V 5 bases and J 1 base; bases outside gene matches: 4. DNA of the CDR3: TGTGCCAGCAGTCCGGGGACAGTCCAAGAGACCCAGTACTTC. As protein: CASSPGTVQETQYF.

The chain recombines TRBV7-2 with TRBJ2-7, with a weak D call TRBD2 (5 bases). The germline CDR1 and CDR2 sequences are SGHTA and FQGNSA. V lost 1 base and J lost 4, with 8 bases in between. CDR3 size: 13 residues. DNA for the CDR3: TGTGCCAGCAGCTTAGTGGAGGCTTACGAGCAGTACTTC. Amino acid sequence: CASSLVEAYEQYF.

The V gene is TRBV5-1, the J gene TRBJ1-5; the D is unclear. The V gene lost 2 bases and the J gene lost 6 bases, with 15 bases spanning the gap. Per germline, CDR1 SGHRS and CDR2 YFSETQ. There are 15 residues in the CDR3. The CDR3 DNA sequence: TGCGCCAGCAGCTTCTCTGGGTTGACGGGTCAGCCCCAGCATTTT. Protein: CASSFSGLTGQPQHF.

A remark on this clone: The identical CDR3 is also encoded by other nucleotide sequences in the sample. The V call is TRBV27, the J call TRBJ2-7; D is undetermined. The CDR3 has 15 residues. V lost 1 base and J lost 0, with 10 bases in between. Germline CDR1 is MNHEY and CDR2 is SMNVEV (reference sequence). DNA for the CDR3: TGTGCCAGCAGTTTATATGGCAGGAGCTCCTACGAGCAGTACTTC. This sequence encodes CASSLYGRSSYEQYF.

This clone was recorded once. It differs at one base from a far larger clone, so likely a read error. This sequence joins TRBV5-6 and TRBJ1-5, with TRBD1 matching over 7 bases. The CDR3 contains 14 residues. V dropped 4 bases and J dropped 3; count of bases not matched to a gene: 4. The germline gives CDR1 SGHDT, CDR2 YYEEEE. The DNA of the CDR3 is TGTGCCAGCAGCCAGGGACAGATCAATCAGCCCCAGCATTTT. Amino acid sequence: CASSQGQINQPQHF.

V is TRBV4-2 and J is TRBJ2-2, with D perhaps matching TRBD2 (6 bases). Trimming removed 0 bases at V and 4 bases at J, with 21 bases between. Germline V gene data show CDR1 as LGHNA and CDR2 as YNFKEQ. This CDR3 region has 19 residues. CDR3 residues: CASSQDIAGQSGGTGELFF. For the CDR3, the DNA is TGTGCCAGCAGCCAAGATATCGCGGGGCAGAGTGGTGGCACCGGGGAGCTGTTTTTT.

V usage is TRBV5-6 and J usage is TRBJ2-5; D perhaps matches TRBD1 (5 bases). Germline CDR1 and CDR2: SGHDT and YYEEEE. CDR3 size: 15 residues. The V end lost 3 bases, the J end lost 5 bases, and 17 bases lay between the germline ends. CDR3: CASSSSQASGETQYF. Written as DNA, the CDR3 is TGTGCCAGCAGCTCCTCACAGGCATCTGGGGAGACCCAGTACTTC.